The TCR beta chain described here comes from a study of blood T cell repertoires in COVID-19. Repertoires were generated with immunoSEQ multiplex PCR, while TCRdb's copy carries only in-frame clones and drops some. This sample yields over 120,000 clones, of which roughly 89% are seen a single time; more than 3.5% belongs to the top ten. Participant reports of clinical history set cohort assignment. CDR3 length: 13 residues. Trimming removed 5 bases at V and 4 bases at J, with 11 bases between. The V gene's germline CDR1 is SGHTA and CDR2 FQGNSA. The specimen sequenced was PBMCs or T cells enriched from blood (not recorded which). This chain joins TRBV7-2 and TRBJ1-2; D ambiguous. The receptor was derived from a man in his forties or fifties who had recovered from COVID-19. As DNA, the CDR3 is TGTGCCAGCAGCAAAACAGCACTCTATGGCTACACCTTC. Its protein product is CASSKTALYGYTF.